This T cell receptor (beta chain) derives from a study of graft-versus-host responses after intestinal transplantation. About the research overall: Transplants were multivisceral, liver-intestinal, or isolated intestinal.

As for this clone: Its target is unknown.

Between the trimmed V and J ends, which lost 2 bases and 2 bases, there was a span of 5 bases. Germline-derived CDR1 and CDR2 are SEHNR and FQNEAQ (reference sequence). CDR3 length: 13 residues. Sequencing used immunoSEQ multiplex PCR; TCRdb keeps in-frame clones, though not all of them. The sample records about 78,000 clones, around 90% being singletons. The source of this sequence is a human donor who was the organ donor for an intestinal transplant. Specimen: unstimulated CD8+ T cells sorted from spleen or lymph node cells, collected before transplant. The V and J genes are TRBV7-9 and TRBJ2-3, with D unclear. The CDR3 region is CASSLTTTDTQYF. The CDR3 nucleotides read TGTGCCAGCAGCTTAACCACCACAGATACGCAGTATTTT.